Shown below are 2 T cell receptor beta chains from a single sample sequenced in a study of blood T cells in healthy people across ages. The authors ran a second PCR of 7 to 11 cycles using a sample-barcoded 5' primer and a J-beta primer mix. TCRdb reanalysed the 5' RACE reads using MiXCR and keeps one entry per CDR3 protein. The sample contains about 1.8 million distinct CDR3 sequences, 49% of which appear only once. Source material: blood. The receptors were sampled from a woman in her forties in good health.

This chain uses TRBV7-8 with TRBJ2-6; no clear D. The germline gives CDR1 SGHVS, CDR2 FQNEAQ. The CDR3 loop spans 17 amino acids. Trimming stripped 5 bases from V and 0 bases from J, with 14 bases between. In DNA, the CDR3 is TGTGCCAGCAGCGCCAGGACCCCGAACTCTGGGGCCAACGTCCTGACTTTC. Encoded protein: CASSARTPNSGANVLTF.

The chain couples TRBV4-3 to TRBJ1-6; 9 nucleotides align to TRBD1. The CDR3 totals 17 residues. Per the germline V gene, CDR1 is LGHNA and CDR2 is YSLEER. V was pared by 0 bases and J by 7 bases, with 7 bases of the junction left unmatched. The CDR3, as DNA: TGCGCCAGCAGCCAAGAAAAGATAGGGACAGGGAATTCACCCCTCCACTTT. Its translation is CASSQEKIGTGNSPLHF.